The 30 T cell receptor beta chains reported below all come from one sample, sequenced in a study of neurological immune-mediated disorders (dated by TCRdb to between 2018 and 2021). The protocol used for the library was 5' RACE. These reads were obtained on an Illumina HiSeq 2500. The public sequencing data were trimmed at Q25 with fastp and processed into clonotypes with MiXCR by TCRdb, which kept only in-frame beta chains. Here each entry gathers all rows of one CDR3 protein and keeps the most common genes and DNA. Counted in this sample were around 68,000 distinct CDR3 sequences; over 4% of them appeared once. Together, the top ten hold just over 2.5% of the sample. The sample consisted of PBMCs. The receptors here all came from a man aged 50-59 years with multiple sclerosis.

This clonotype was seen ten or more times. The chain links TRBV7-9 to TRBJ2-7, with D unclear. Germline V gene lookup returns CDR1 SEHNR and CDR2 FQNEAQ (reference sequence). V gave up 3 bases and J gave up 5 bases, with 11 bases separating them. The CDR3 has 13 amino acids. The CDR3 spells CASSFLQGHEQYV. CDR3 sequence (DNA): TGTGCCAGCAGCTTTCTTCAAGGGCACGAGCAGTACGTC.

This clonotype was detected only a few times. V usage is TRBV6-1 and J usage is TRBJ1-1; D is possibly TRBD1 (5 bases). The CDR3 has 14 residues. Germline V gene data show CDR1 as MNHNS and CDR2 as SASEGT. V dropped 1 base and J dropped 3 bases, with 9 bases sitting between them. The chain's CDR3 is CASSEEGTDTEAFF. CDR3 DNA sequence: TGTGCCAGCAGTGAAGAGGGGACCGACACTGAAGCTTTCTTT.

This chain joins TRBV29-1 and TRBJ2-2; perhaps TRBD1 as D (5 bases). Germline CDR1 and CDR2: SQVTM and ANQGSEA. This CDR3 has 18 residues. V was shortened by 0 bases and J by 4 bases, with 21 bases between the two germline ends. The CDR3 spells CSVEDPRSGWFSTGELFF. The CDR3, as DNA: TGCAGCGTTGAAGATCCTCGTTCAGGGTGGTTTTCCACCGGGGAGCTGTTTTTT.

There are many counts of this clonotype. V usage is TRBV20-1 and J usage is TRBJ1-5, with unresolved D. The CDR3 runs to 14 residues. Germline lookup yields CDR1 DFQATT and CDR2 SNEGSKA (reference sequence). Trimming shortened V by 5 bases and J by 6 bases, and 17 bases separated the two germline ends. The DNA for the CDR3 is TGCAGTGCTCGGGAGATACTGCCCGGTCAGCCCCAGCATTTT. Translated, it gives CSAREILPGQPQHF.

This clonotype has at least ten counts. The V and J genes are TRBV15 and TRBJ1-5; TRBD1 agrees at 8 bases. There are 15 residues in the CDR3. V trimming: 1 base; J trimming: 7 bases; junction bases outside the gene matches: 6. Germline V CDR1 and CDR2: LNHNV, YYDKDF (reference sequence). In DNA form, the CDR3 reads TGTGCCACCAGCAGAGGACGGACAGGGAAACAGCCCCAGCATTTT. Translating gives CATSRGRTGKQPQHF.

This clonotype was recorded many times. The chain links TRBV20-1 to TRBJ1-2; 8 bases align to TRBD1. Germline CDR1 DFQATT, CDR2 SNEGSKA (reference sequence). Germline trimming cut 5 bases from V and 5 bases from J; bases unmatched to any gene: 4. CDR3 length: 12 residues. CDR3: CSAGTGHYGYTF. CDR3 nucleotide sequence: TGCAGTGCTGGGACAGGACATTATGGCTACACCTTC.

On this clonotype itself: One junction end disagrees with the germline gene, perhaps due to a read error. For the CDR3, the DNA is TGCGCCAGCAGCTTCGAGGGTAATTCACCCCTCAACTTT. This codes for CASSFEGNSPLNF. V and J are TRBV5-1 and TRBJ1-6; D is undetermined. Germline V gives CDR1 SGHRS, CDR2 YFSETQ. This CDR3 comprises 13 residues.

This clonotype was counted many times. The J gene is TRBJ1-5, the V gene TRBV10-3; 7 bases agree with TRBD1. This CDR3 spans 16 amino acids. Germline V gene lookup returns CDR1 ENHRY and CDR2 SYGVKD. The V gene end was trimmed by 0 bases and the J gene end by 3 bases; junction bases not matched to a gene: 5. The CDR3 region is CAISESDRENNQPQHF. CDR3 in DNA: TGTGCCATCAGTGAGTCCGACAGGGAAAACAATCAGCCCCAGCATTTT.

This clonotype appeared a few times. The chain joins TRBV5-1 to TRBJ1-1; D remains unclear. Germline V lookup: CDR1 SGHRS, CDR2 YFSETQ. Trimming took 0 bases from V and 7 from J, leaving 13 bases between them. The CDR3 is 14 amino acids. The CDR3 sequence: CASSLGPPMDEAFF. The CDR3 bases are TGCGCCAGCAGCTTGGGGCCACCTATGGATGAAGCTTTCTTT.

Many counts were recorded for this clonotype. The chain joins TRBV20-1 to TRBJ1-5; maybe TRBD1 (5 bases). The V gene's germline CDR1 is DFQATT and CDR2 SNEGSKA (reference sequence). Trimming stripped 3 bases from V and 7 bases from J, with 10 bases between. CDR3 length: 12 residues. Here the CDR3 DNA reads TGCAGTGCTAGTTGGGGGGACCAGCCCCAGCATTTT. Translating it yields CSASWGDQPQHF.

Many counts were recorded for this clonotype. This chain links TRBV2 with TRBJ2-2; TRBD1 or TRBD2 may be the D gene (5 bases each). Germline CDR1 is SNHLY and CDR2 is FYNNEI. The CDR3 contains 14 residues. V lost 7 bases, J lost 6 bases, and 15 bases lay in between. CDR3 region: CASKISRGSGELFF. CDR3 DNA sequence: TGTGCCAGCAAAATCAGCCGGGGCTCCGGGGAGCTGTTTTTT.

This clonotype was detected ten times or more. The chain has TRBV7-2 and TRBJ2-2, with 12 bases lining up with TRBD2. V lost 5 bases and J lost 5; bases outside the gene matches: 9. CDR3 length: 17 residues. Germline-derived CDR1 and CDR2 are SGHTA and FQGNSA. This CDR3 reads CASSALLAGGLTGELFF. The CDR3 DNA is TGTGCCAGCAGCGCGTTACTAGCGGGGGGCTTGACCGGGGAGCTGTTTTTT. Together with reference TRBV7-2 and TRBJ2-2, the CDR3 gives the full variable domain: GAGVSQSPSNKVTEKGKDVELRCDPISGHTALYWYRQSLGQGLEFLIYFQGNSAPDKSGLPSDRFSAERTGGSVSTLTIQRTQQEDSAVYLCASSALLAGGLTGELFFGEGSRLTVL.

This clonotype appeared many times. This rearrangement joins TRBV5-6 to TRBJ1-3, with D hard to call. Trimming took off 1 base at V and 2 bases at J, with 7 bases between the two ends. Germline CDR1 reads SGHDT; CDR2 reads YYEEEE. The CDR3 consists of 14 residues. CDR3 coding DNA: TGTGCCAGCAGCTTGTGGGGAGCTGGAAACACCATATATTTT. It translates to CASSLWGAGNTIYF.

Turning to this clonotype: A junction end diverges from the germline sequence, so it may reflect a read error. CDR3 loop: CASRYRDISPQNF. CDR3 nucleotide sequence: TGTGCCAGCAGATACAGGGATATCAGCCCCCAGAATTTT. The chain has TRBV12-3 or TRBV12-4 and TRBJ1-5, with D perhaps TRBD1 (6 bases). The CDR3 runs 13 residues.

Ten or more counts support this clonotype. CDR3: CASSTGQGDEKLFF. The CDR3 region has the DNA TGCGCCAGCAGCACCGGACAGGGTGACGAAAAACTGTTTTTT. V is TRBV5-1 and J is TRBJ1-4; TRBD1 matches 8 bases. The V gene's germline CDR1 is SGHRS and CDR2 YFSETQ. The trim removed 4 bases at V and 8 bases at J, leaving 7 bases unmatched. This CDR3 has 14 residues.

This clonotype has ten or more counts. The chain recombines TRBV3-1 with TRBJ2-1; 15 positions match TRBD2. The CDR3 runs to 19 residues. Germline V gene data show CDR1 as LGHDT and CDR2 as YNNKEL (reference sequence). With V trimmed by 3 bases and J by 6 bases, 12 bases remained unmatched. The chain's CDR3 is CASSHQGTSGGPPLNEQFF. The CDR3 DNA is TGTGCCAGCAGCCACCAAGGGACTAGCGGGGGGCCCCCTCTCAATGAGCAGTTCTTC.

This clonotype was detected ten times or more. V usage is TRBV20-1 and J usage is TRBJ1-3; D call uncertain. Per the germline V gene, CDR1 is DFQATT and CDR2 is SNEGSKA (reference sequence). V lost 3 bases and J lost 4, with 10 bases in between. This CDR3 contains 13 residues. The CDR3 sequence is CSARGGSGNTIYF. The CDR3 DNA sequence: TGCAGTGCTAGGGGCGGATCCGGAAACACCATATATTTT.

This clonotype has ten or more counts. This sequence joins TRBV14 and TRBJ2-3; no definite D call. The CDR3 sequence is 14 residues long. Germline values: CDR1 SGHDN, CDR2 FVKESK. Deletions cut 0 bases from V and 4 bases from J, with 8 bases between. CDR3 region: CASSQDRSADTQYF. CDR3 nucleotides: TGTGCCAGCAGCCAAGATCGGAGCGCAGATACGCAGTATTTT.

This clonotype was recorded many times. The junction departs from germline at one end; a sequencing error may be responsible. This sequence joins TRBV28 and TRBJ1-1; TRBD1 aligns across 12 bases. CDR3 length equals 15 residues. Per the germline V gene, CDR1 is MDHEN and CDR2 is SYDVKM. The CDR3: CASSLSGTGGAGAKF. The CDR3 DNA is TGTGCCAGCAGTTTATCCGGGACAGGGGGCGCGGGCGCGAAATTT.

In its sample, this clonotype was seen many times. The chain uses TRBV4-3 and TRBJ1-2, with D possibly TRBD1 on 5 matching bases. The CDR3 length is 14 residues. Germline CDR1 reads LGHNA; CDR2 reads YSLEER. Between the trimmed V and J ends, which lost 0 bases and 2 bases, there was a span of 7 bases. CDR3 in DNA: TGCGCCAGCAGCCAAGATGACAGAAACTATGGCTACACCTTC. This translates into CASSQDDRNYGYTF.

This clonotype has just a few counts. One junction end disagrees with the germline gene, perhaps due to a read error. This chain connects TRBV20-1 to TRBJ1-5; tentative D call: TRBD1 (6 bases). CDR1 is DFQATT, CDR2 SNEGSKA, per germline (reference sequence). This CDR3 has 14 residues. CDR3: CSARARGSNQPQNF. CDR3 sequence (DNA): TGCAGTGCTAGGGCCAGGGGTAGCAATCAGCCCCAGAATTTT.

This clonotype was seen ten or more times. The CDR3 DNA is TGTGCCAGCAGCGCCGGGAGCTCCTACAATGAGCAGTTCTTC. Its translation is CASSAGSSYNEQFF. V is TRBV9 and J is TRBJ2-1, with a possible D match to TRBD2 (6 bases). Germline V gene data show CDR1 as SGDLS and CDR2 as YYNGEE. This CDR3 has 14 amino acids. With 3 bases removed from V and 0 bases from J, the gap between germline ends came to 7 bases.

This clonotype was seen many times. CDR3 residues: CASSLTRAPAAEAFF. The CDR3 bases are TGTGCCAGCAGCTTAACCAGGGCCCCAGCAGCTGAAGCTTTCTTT. The chain joins TRBV7-6 to TRBJ1-1; perhaps TRBD1 as D (5 bases). Trimming shortened V by 2 bases and J by 6 bases, and 16 bases separated the two germline ends. There are 15 residues in the CDR3. The germline CDR1 and CDR2 sequences are SGHVS and FNYEAQ.

Many counts were recorded for this clonotype. The rearrangement joins TRBV5-1 to TRBJ2-5; the D call may be TRBD1 or TRBD2 (5 bases each). Trimming took 4 bases from V and 0 from J, leaving 13 bases between them. CDR1 SGHRS and CDR2 YFSETQ come from the germline V gene. The CDR3 has 15 amino acids. The CDR3 protein is CASSLTGADQETQYF. Here the CDR3 DNA reads TGCGCCAGCAGCCTGACCGGGGCGGACCAAGAGACCCAGTACTTC.

This clonotype has at least ten counts. The V call is TRBV15, the J call TRBJ2-1, with D perhaps TRBD2 (7 bases). The CDR3 has 15 residues. Germline V gene lookup returns CDR1 LNHNV and CDR2 YYDKDF (reference sequence). Trimming stripped 7 bases from V and 0 bases from J, with 13 bases between. As DNA, the CDR3 is TGTGCCACCAACCCGGGGGGCAGCTCCTACAATGAGCAGTTCTTC. This encodes CATNPGGSSYNEQFF.

This clonotype appeared many times. J is TRBJ1-1 and V is TRBV20-1; TRBD1 is a possible D gene (6 bases). CDR1 and CDR2 (germline): DFQATT, SNEGSKA (reference sequence). This CDR3 has 13 amino acids. V shed 6 bases and J shed 3 bases, with 14 bases lying between them. The CDR3: CSASGARYTEAFF. Here the CDR3 DNA reads TGCAGTGCCTCAGGGGCGCGGTACACTGAAGCTTTCTTT.

This clonotype was seen at least ten times. V usage is TRBV5-6 and J usage is TRBJ2-1; 9 bases match TRBD2. Germline assignment: CDR1 SGHDT and CDR2 YYEEEE. Trimming removed 3 bases from V and 3 bases from J; junction bases left unmatched: 7. The CDR3 sequence is 16 residues long. CDR3 in DNA: TGTGCCAGCAGCTCCCTAGCGGGGCCGGACTACAATGAGCAGTTCTTC. It is translated as CASSSLAGPDYNEQFF.

Many counts were recorded for this clonotype. This chain links TRBV5-1 with TRBJ1-4; a weak D match, TRBD1 (5 bases). Trimming took 5 bases from V and 2 from J, leaving 10 bases between them. Germline loops: CDR1 SGHRS, CDR2 YFSETQ. The CDR3 length is 14 residues. The DNA of the CDR3 is TGCGCCAGCAGAAGGGGATGGACTAATGAAAAACTGTTTTTT. Translated: CASRRGWTNEKLFF. The full variable domain, in which reference TRBV5-1 and TRBJ1-4 provide the parts outside the CDR3, is KAGVTQTPRYLIKTRGQQVTLSCSPISGHRSVSWYQQTPGQGLQFLFEYFSETQRNKGNFPGRFSGRQFSNSRSEMNVSTLELGDSALYLCASRRGWTNEKLFFGSGTQLSVL.

This clonotype has ten or more counts. The V call is TRBV4-1, the J call TRBJ2-7; D is unresolved. Trimming pared 1 base from V and 3 bases from J, leaving 7 bases between. CDR1 and CDR2 (germline): MGHRA, YSYEKL. This CDR3 has 13 amino acids. The CDR3 nucleotides read TGCGCCAGCAGCCAAGGGGTAAACTACGAGCAGTACTTC. Its protein is CASSQGVNYEQYF.

This clonotype came up many times. The chain is built from TRBV4-1 and TRBJ1-1; D uncertain. This CDR3 comprises 16 residues. With 2 bases removed from V and 7 bases from J, the gap between germline ends came to 20 bases. Germline loops: CDR1 MGHRA, CDR2 YSYEKL. The CDR3 spells CASSQSIHPNFHEAFF. As DNA, the CDR3 is TGCGCCAGCAGCCAATCGATTCATCCCAATTTCCATGAAGCTTTCTTT.